This is a list of T cell receptor beta chains from one sample in a study of beta chain features in type 1 diabetes. The protocol was immunoSEQ multiplex PCR, while the TCRdb copy is restricted to in-frame clones and leaves out a portion. The repertoire has roughly 100,000 clones, about 26% of them found once; the top ten carry less than 0.65%. What was sequenced was central memory CD4+ T cells from blood. These receptors were obtained from a woman under 30 with type 1 diabetes. The CDR3 runs from the conserved cysteine through the conserved F or W. Each record gives: clone size, V gene, D gene, J gene, CDR3 protein, CDR3 DNA. D genes are given only for firm matches. Size is omitted from some rows. Given values are once, few, many or a class for expanded clones.

.	TRBV10-3	.	TRBJ2-2	CAISEWSRGELFF	TGTGCCATCAGTGAGTGGTCGCGAGGGGAGCTGTTTTTT
few	TRBV18	.	TRBJ2-4	CASSRAGLNIQYF	TGTGCCAGCTCACGTGCGGGGTTAAACATTCAGTACTTC
few	TRBV2	.	TRBJ2-3	CASGRLRDTQYF	TGTGCCAGCGGGAGGCTTAGAGATACGCAGTATTTT
.	TRBV18	.	TRBJ1-5	CASSPNTESAPQHF	TGTGCCAGCTCACCCAATACTGAATCCGCGCCCCAGCATTTT
once	TRBV28	.	TRBJ1-2	CASRLQGLEGYTF	TGTGCCAGCCGACTCCAGGGGCTGGAAGGCTACACCTTC
few	TRBV29-1	.	TRBJ1-1	CSGLSDSNTEAFF	TGCAGCGGGCTTTCGGACTCGAACACTGAAGCTTTCTTT
.	TRBV5-1	.	TRBJ1-5	CASSLTADQPQHF	TGCGCCAGCAGCTTGACAGCGGATCAGCCCCAGCATTTT
.	TRBV6-1	TRBD1	TRBJ1-1	CASSKQGTNTEAFF	TGTGCCAGCAGTAAACAGGGGACGAACACTGAAGCTTTCTTT
.	TRBV5-1	TRBD2	TRBJ2-3	CASSWGTSGSTDTQYF	TGCGCCAGCAGCTGGGGGACTAGCGGGAGCACAGATACGCAGTATTTT
.	TRBV9	.	TRBJ1-1	CASSVGGRGNTEAFF	TGTGCCAGCAGCGTAGGAGGCCGAGGGAACACTGAAGCTTTCTTT
.	TRBV18	TRBD2	TRBJ2-5	CASHLAGGPKYF	TGTGCCAGCCATCTAGCGGGAGGGCCTAAGTACTTC
.	TRBV10-1	.	TRBJ2-2	CASGLGPTGELFF	TGCGCCAGCGGCCTTGGGCCCACCGGGGAGCTGTTTTTT
many	TRBV7-2	TRBD2	TRBJ2-5	CASSFGTTGETQYF	TGTGCCAGCAGCTTCGGGACTACCGGGGAGACCCAGTACTTC
.	TRBV11-3	TRBD2	TRBJ2-3	CASSPLAGNTDTQYF	TGTGCCAGCAGCCCACTAGCGGGAAACACAGATACGCAGTATTTT
.	TRBV18	.	TRBJ2-5	CASSPLETQYF	TGTGCCAGCTCACCCCTAGAGACCCAGTACTTC
.	TRBV30	TRBD1	TRBJ2-5	CAWSPPTGVKTQYF	TGTGCCTGGAGTCCACCGACAGGGGTGAAGACCCAGTACTTC
.	TRBV19	TRBD1	TRBJ2-5	CASSMGQGGQETQYF	TGTGCCAGTAGTATGGGACAGGGGGGTCAAGAGACCCAGTACTTC
.	TRBV2	TRBD1	TRBJ1-2	CASKGGHYGYTF	TGTGCCAGCAAAGGGGGCCACTATGGCTACACCTTC
.	TRBV18	.	TRBJ1-4	CASSPQRGTTNEKLFF	TGTGCCAGCTCACCACAAAGGGGCACAACTAATGAAAAACTGTTTTTT
few	TRBV7-3	TRBD1	TRBJ2-1	CASSRDRGAYNEQFF	TGTGCCAGCAGCCGGGACAGGGGTGCTTACAATGAGCAGTTCTTC
few	TRBV7-9	.	TRBJ2-5	CASSSATYTQYF	TGTGCCAGCAGCTCCGCCACCTATACCCAGTACTTC
few	TRBV10-3	TRBD2	TRBJ2-1	CAIRISGRGNEQFF	TGTGCCATCAGGATTAGCGGGAGAGGGAATGAGCAGTTCTTC
few	TRBV21-1	.	TRBJ2-1	CASTPQGQNAGGLAYNEQFF	TGTGCCAGCACCCCCCAAGGACAGAATGCGGGGGGACTAGCGTACAATGAGCAGTTCTTC
.	TRBV25-1	.	TRBJ2-3	CASSESLLMAGSTDTQYF	TGTGCCAGCAGTGAATCCCTATTAATGGCGGGTAGCACAGATACGCAGTATTTT
.	TRBV27	TRBD1	TRBJ1-4	CASRLQGAGEKLFF	TGTGCCAGCAGACTACAGGGGGCAGGTGAAAAACTGTTTTTT
.	TRBV7-9	TRBD1	TRBJ1-5	CASSRQGLNQPQHF	TGTGCCAGCAGCAGACAGGGCCTCAATCAGCCCCAGCATTTT
once	TRBV6-5	TRBD2	TRBJ2-5	CASRSGNEETQYF	TGTGCCAGCAGGAGCGGGAACGAAGAGACCCAGTACTTC
.	TRBV6-5	.	TRBJ2-1	CASSYASTGYEQFF	TGTGCCAGCAGTTACGCTAGTACGGGGTATGAGCAGTTCTTC
few	TRBV28	TRBD1	TRBJ2-7	CASSLYGTGIDEQYF	TGTGCCAGCAGTTTATACGGGACAGGGATCGACGAGCAGTACTTC
.	TRBV4-2	TRBD2	TRBJ2-1	CASSQGLAGVYEQFF	TGTGCCAGCAGCCAGGGACTAGCGGGAGTTTATGAGCAGTTCTTC
few	TRBV5-1	TRBD2	TRBJ2-1	CASSLVLAGDSGSEQFF	TGCGCCAGCAGCTTGGTTCTAGCGGGAGACAGCGGGAGTGAGCAGTTCTTC